The next 25 T cell receptor beta chains were all read from a single sample in a study of blood T cell repertoires in COVID-19. Repertoires were generated with immunoSEQ multiplex PCR, while TCRdb's copy carries only in-frame clones and drops some. Counted here are under 50,000 clones, about 89% occurring once; the ten biggest clones make up around 6.4%. Input material: peripheral blood. All receptors come from a man in his 70s with active COVID-19.

This clone was observed a few times. This sequence joins TRBV10-1 and TRBJ2-2, with TRBD1 identical over 7 bases. The V gene's germline CDR1 is WNHNN and CDR2 SYGVQD (reference sequence). This CDR3 is built from 16 residues. J lost 4 bases, V lost 0 bases, and 5 bases had no gene match. CDR3 nucleotides: TGCGCCAGCAGTGAGTCGGTTGCAGGGGGCACCGGGGAGCTGTTTTTT. This codes for CASSESVAGGTGELFF.

The genes are TRBV7-9 and TRBJ2-1; no reliable D call. The CDR3 covers 13 residues. Trimming shortened V by 1 base and J by 7 bases, and 8 bases separated the two germline ends. CDR1 SEHNR and CDR2 FQNEAQ come from the germline V gene (reference sequence). The CDR3 spells CASSLVSRNEQFF. CDR3 coding DNA: TGTGCCAGCAGCTTAGTTAGCAGAAATGAGCAGTTCTTC.

This clone appeared a few times. V gene TRBV5-1 combines with J gene TRBJ2-2; possible D gene TRBD1, 6 bases. V was cut by 0 bases and J by 3 bases, with 6 bases left in between. The CDR3 spans 14 residues. Germline V gives CDR1 SGHRS, CDR2 YFSETQ. The CDR3 DNA follows: TGCGCCAGCAGCTTGGACAGGGACACCGGGGAGCTGTTTTTT. Amino acid sequence: CASSLDRDTGELFF.

V and J are TRBV7-8 and TRBJ1-5; TRBD1 matches at 7 bases. After removal of 3 bases from V and 3 bases from J, the junction contained 8 bases not matched to a gene. The germline V gene has CDR1 SGHVS and CDR2 FQNEAQ. The CDR3 totals 16 residues. The CDR3 loop reads CASSFSTGTTNQPQHF. The CDR3 region has the DNA TGTGCCAGCAGCTTCTCGACAGGGACAACCAATCAGCCCCAGCATTTT.

The chain links TRBV29-1 to TRBJ2-7, with a possible D match to TRBD1 (5 bases). The V gene's germline CDR1 is SQVTM and CDR2 ANQGSEA. The CDR3 has 15 amino acids. V lost 4 bases, J lost 2 bases, and 18 bases lay in between. The CDR3 nucleotides are TGCAGCGTTGTTCTACAGGCTAGATCCCCCTACGAGCAGTACTTC. Protein sequence: CSVVLQARSPYEQYF.

The V and J genes are TRBV27 and TRBJ2-2, with D possibly matching TRBD1 (5 bases). The CDR3 has 14 amino acids. Trimming left V 6 bases short and J 6 bases short, with 14 bases between. In germline, CDR1 is MNHEY, CDR2 SMNVEV (reference sequence). This CDR3 is CASSRRTGPGELFF. CDR3 bases: TGTGCCAGCAGCCGAAGAACAGGACCCGGGGAGCTGTTTTTT.

The chain joins TRBV11-2 to TRBJ2-7; D call uncertain. The CDR3 sequence is 13 residues long. Trimming took off 5 bases at V and 4 bases at J, with 12 bases between the two ends. Germline V lookup: CDR1 SGHAT, CDR2 FQNNGV. The CDR3 DNA reads as TGTGCCAGCAGCCCCGGAGCCGGGTACGAGCAGTACTTC. It codes for CASSPGAGYEQYF.

The gene calls are TRBV6-4 and TRBJ1-5; a possible D gene is TRBD1 (6 bases). V lost 7 bases and J lost 2, with 12 bases in between. CDR3 size: 14 residues. CDR1 and CDR2 from the germline V gene are MRHNA and SNTAGT. In nucleotides, the CDR3 is TGTGCCAGCAATTGGACAGAAGGCAATCAGCCCCAGCATTTT. Translating gives CASNWTEGNQPQHF.

The chain links TRBV3-1 (or the pseudogene TRBV3-2) to TRBJ2-7; no definite D call. Looked up from germline, CDR1 is LGHDT and CDR2 is YNNKEL (reference sequence). Trimming stripped 0 bases from V and 4 bases from J, with 10 bases between. The CDR3 spans 14 residues. CDR3 amino acids: CASSQDVITYEQYF. The CDR3 DNA follows: TGTGCCAGCAGCCAAGATGTAATTACTTACGAGCAGTACTTC.

This clone was observed once. DNA of the CDR3: TGCGCCAGCAGCCTGTCGGGACAGTCCACCGGGGAGCTGTTTTTT. Its translation is CASSLSGQSTGELFF. V gene TRBV5-1 combines with J gene TRBJ2-2; 7 nucleotides align to TRBD1. Germline values: CDR1 SGHRS, CDR2 YFSETQ. The CDR3 is made up of 15 amino acids. V was pared by 4 bases and J by 4 bases, with 7 bases of the junction left unmatched.

This clone is categorized as medium-sized. This chain uses TRBV20-1 with TRBJ2-2; D is possibly TRBD2 (5 bases). Germline values: CDR1 DFQATT, CDR2 SNEGSKA (reference sequence). CDR3 length: 11 residues. V was clipped by 5 bases and J by 13 bases, with 14 bases between them. In DNA, the CDR3 is TGCAGTGCTGGACGGATAGGGAGGCTGTTTTTT. This codes for CSAGRIGRLFF.

This clone appeared once. CDR3 DNA sequence: TGTGCCAGCAGCTTAGGGGGGACACTAACCTCCTACGAGCAGTACTTC. It translates to CASSLGGTLTSYEQYF. This chain connects TRBV11-2 to TRBJ2-7; tentative D call: TRBD1 (6 bases). The CDR3 is 16 amino acids. Germline lookup yields CDR1 SGHAT and CDR2 FQNNGV. The V end was cut by 1 base, the J end by 0 bases, with 13 bases between. The full variable domain, completed using reference TRBV11-2 and TRBJ2-7, is EAGVAQSPRYKIIEKRQSVAFWCNPISGHATLYWYQQILGQGPKLLIQFQNNGVVDDSQLPKDRFSAERLKGVDSTLKIQPAKLEDSAVYLCASSLGGTLTSYEQYFGPGTRLTVT.

The rearrangement joins TRBV11-3 to TRBJ1-3, with a possible D match to TRBD1 (5 bases). CDR3 length: 16 residues. The V gene lost 10 bases and the J gene lost 0 bases, with 19 bases spanning the gap. The germline gives CDR1 SGHNT, CDR2 YENEEA. The CDR3 here is CATFYGGDLSGNTIYF. The CDR3 DNA follows: TGTGCCACCTTTTACGGGGGTGATCTCTCTGGAAACACCATATATTTT.

The rearrangement links TRBV6-6 to TRBJ2-7, with TRBD1 as a possible D gene (6 bases). The CDR3 contains 14 residues. V was pared by 0 bases and J by 7 bases, with 13 bases between. Germline V lookup: CDR1 MNHNY, CDR2 SVGAGI (reference sequence). The CDR3 here is CASSYSAQGREQYF. The CDR3 nucleotides are TGTGCCAGCAGTTACTCGGCGCAGGGGCGTGAGCAGTACTTC.

This chain links TRBV10-2 with TRBJ2-7; a possible D gene is TRBD2 (5 bases). Trimming took off 8 bases at V and 6 bases at J, with 23 bases between the two ends. Germline V gene data show CDR1 as WSHSY and CDR2 as SAAADI. The CDR3 sequence is 15 residues long. CDR3 in DNA: TGCGCCAGCCTAAAACCGGGATCCTTTAAGGTCGAGCAGTACTTC. Translated, it gives CASLKPGSFKVEQYF.

This clone was observed a single time. CDR3 in amino acids: CAWSRGSEQYF. In DNA, the CDR3 is TGTGCCTGGAGTAGGGGAAGCGAGCAGTACTTC. The chain has TRBV30 and TRBJ2-7, with a tentative D call TRBD1 (5 bases). Germline V gives CDR1 GTSNPN, CDR2 SVGIG (reference sequence). Trimming removed 2 bases at V and 6 bases at J, with 8 bases between. The CDR3 has 11 residues.

The V call is TRBV28, the J call TRBJ1-3; 8 bases fit TRBD1. The J segment lost 2 bases and the V segment lost 4 bases, leaving 7 bases of the junction unmatched. The CDR3 has 16 amino acids. The germline V gene has CDR1 MDHEN and CDR2 SYDVKM. Here the CDR3 DNA reads TGTGCCAGCAGTTCGACCCTGGACAGGGCTGGAAACACCATATATTTT. Its protein product is CASSSTLDRAGNTIYF.

This chain connects TRBV7-3 to TRBJ2-3; TRBD1 is a possible D gene (8 bases). The CDR3 is 18 residues long. V lost 5 bases and J 0 bases, leaving 21 bases between the germline ends. Germline-derived CDR1 and CDR2 are SGHTA and FQGTGA. The CDR3 coding sequence is TGTGCCAGCAGCCCCAGGGGGCTAGCGGCCTCTAGCACAGATACGCAGTATTTT. This sequence encodes CASSPRGLAASSTDTQYF. Complete variable domain (other parts from reference TRBV7-3 and TRBJ2-3): GAGVSQTPSNKVTEKGKYVELRCDPISGHTALYWYRQSLGQGPEFLIYFQGTGAADDSGLPNDRFFAVRPEGSVSTLKIQRTERGDSAVYLCASSPRGLAASSTDTQYFGPGTRLTVL.

CDR3: CASSRGFDNQPQHF. Written as DNA, the CDR3 is TGTGCCAGCAGCCGCGGCTTCGACAATCAGCCCCAGCATTTT. The chain joins TRBV7-9 to TRBJ1-5; D ambiguous. Germline loops: CDR1 SEHNR, CDR2 FQNEAQ (reference sequence). The CDR3 is made up of 14 amino acids. V was pared by 5 bases and J by 3 bases, with 11 bases between.

The chain recombines TRBV20-1 with TRBJ1-5, with D tentatively TRBD1 (6 bases). Germline lookup yields CDR1 DFQATT and CDR2 SNEGSKA (reference sequence). V dropped 3 bases and J dropped 5 bases, with 14 bases sitting between them. There are 14 residues in the CDR3. The CDR3 DNA sequence: TGCAGTGCTAGTTCGGCAGGGGAGCATCAGCCCCAGCATTTT. Its translation is CSASSAGEHQPQHF.

V usage is TRBV10-3 and J usage is TRBJ2-1, with 7 bases fitting TRBD2. The V gene's germline CDR1 is ENHRY and CDR2 SYGVKD. The CDR3 sequence is 16 residues long. Unmatched junction bases numbered 8, after V lost 0 bases and J lost 6 bases. CDR3 nucleotides: TGTGCCATCAGTGAGTCGGCGGGGGACGCGCTCAATGAGCAGTTCTTC. This encodes CAISESAGDALNEQFF.

This chain uses TRBV6-5 with TRBJ2-3; 9 nucleotides match TRBD1. Germline V gene sequence: CDR1 MNHEY, CDR2 SVGAGI. V gave up 6 bases and J gave up 3 bases; unmatched junction bases: 4. The CDR3 contains 14 residues. The CDR3 protein is CASRKGQGTDTQYF. In DNA form, the CDR3 reads TGTGCCAGCAGAAAGGGACAGGGAACAGATACGCAGTATTTT.

The chain joins TRBV18 to TRBJ1-5; TRBD1 matches at 9 bases. The CDR3 sequence is 18 residues long. CDR1 and CDR2 from the germline V gene are KGHSH and LQKENI. The junction had 16 bases not matched to a gene; V was cut back by 6 bases and J by 4 bases. Here the CDR3 DNA reads TGTGCCAGCTCCCCTACTCCCTTAGGGACAGGGCAGAATCAGCCCCAGCATTTT. It is translated as CASSPTPLGTGQNQPQHF.

V and J are TRBV7-9 and TRBJ1-5, with a weak D call TRBD1 (5 bases). V was trimmed by 1 base and J by 4 bases, leaving 11 bases between them. Per the germline V gene, CDR1 is SEHNR and CDR2 is FQNEAQ (reference sequence). This CDR3 contains 15 residues. CDR3 residues: CASSLDGGGNQPQHF. CDR3 nucleotide sequence: TGTGCCAGCAGCTTAGACGGGGGGGGAAATCAGCCCCAGCATTTT.

The CDR3 sequence is CASSVVVEKPSYEQYF. CDR3 bases: TGTGCCAGCAGCGTAGTAGTAGAGAAACCTTCCTACGAGCAGTACTTC. This rearrangement joins TRBV11-2 to TRBJ2-7; D uncertain. The V end lost 5 bases, the J end lost 1 base, and 18 bases lay between the germline ends. This CDR3 comprises 16 residues. The germline CDR1 and CDR2 sequences are SGHAT and FQNNGV.